This T cell receptor (beta chain) is from a study of Graves' ophthalmopathy and Graves' hyperthyroidism (dated by TCRdb to the late 2010s). A note on the overall study: Peripheral blood was collected at initial diagnosis, before any treatment. To tell Graves' ophthalmopathy apart from Graves' hyperthyroidism, and to predict which patients would progress to ophthalmopathy, the study relied on TCR beta repertoire signatures. In total, over 130 blood samples were TCR-sequenced: some 43 ophthalmopathy, roughly 77 hyperthyroidism and about 17 hyperthyroidism-to-ophthalmopathy patients. To explore V-J signatures that separate ophthalmopathy from hyperthyroidism, a discovery set of about a hundred patients was enrolled, consisting of approximately 44 with ophthalmopathy and about 60 with stable hyperthyroidism. An independent validation cohort was composed of around 19 hyperthyroidism patients and approximately 15 patients who later progressed from hyperthyroidism to ophthalmopathy. In over 5 hyperthyroidism patients, the T-cell repertoire of thyroid tissue was compared with the T-cell repertoire of blood. After sampling, hyperthyroidism patients received methimazole starting at 30 mg daily, and ophthalmopathy patients received high-dose intravenous methylprednisolone.

The germline V gene provides CDR1 SGHAT and CDR2 FQNNGV. From the cysteine up to the phenylalanine, the CDR3 has a length of 14 residues. The DNA shown is the 42-base CDR3, in frame from base 1. V loses 0 bases, J loses 7 bases, and the germline ends lie 12 bases apart. Ophthalmopathy patients were characterized by moderately to severely active disease, a Clinical Activity Score of at least 3, a NOSPECS grade of at least 4, and a disease duration under 3 months. Anyone with other autoimmune diseases, uncontrolled infections, pregnancy or lactation was excluded from the study. Clinical symptoms, serum thyroxine, TRAb, thyroid ultrasound and orbital computed tomography were used for diagnosis. Ficoll-Paque density gradient centrifugation was used to isolate PBMCs from 9.5 to 10 ml of fresh peripheral blood. Trizol reagent was used to extract the total RNA, and its quality was then checked on an Agilent 2100 Bioanalyzer.

What the research found in general, with its limitations: Sample size was not predetermined statistically, and investigators were not blinded to group allocation. In validation, the model predicted ophthalmopathy progression with about 70% sensitivity and roughly 72% specificity; about a dozen predicted patients were CT-confirmed with GO in a median of around 6 months. Most of the expanded thyroid clonotypes with a frequency above 0.001 were also detected in blood, and it was suggested that the thyroid immune response may be reflected by blood repertoires. In cross-validation, the 13-signature model distinguished ophthalmopathy from stable hyperthyroidism with about 90% sensitivity and 81% to 82% specificity, while in the test set the corresponding values were around 79% and 71%.

TCR beta CDR3 regions were amplified from RNA transcripts for repertoire sequencing. A first-round RT-PCR used HTBI primers with the Qiagen OneStep RT-PCR kit, followed by a second-round multiplex PCR, size selection and purification. Libraries were sequenced on an Illumina HiSeq2000 using paired-end 100 bp reads. The authors' pipeline ran thus. SOAPnuke was used for read processing, and reads with adapters, uncalled bases, a mean Phred below 15, or no exact constant-primer or identifier match were discarded. COPE v1.2.5 was used to merge high-quality paired reads. Each unique nucleotide sequence was treated as a clonotype, and MiTCR v1.1 was used to align the clonotypes to the IMGT TRB V, D and J references. The analysis was limited to V-J combinations with a frequency above 0.0001, which together covered 98% to 99.2% of repertoires. For each V-J combination, a TCR clonal expansion and chaos score was defined as F50 clonal expansion divided by the chaos observed in the TCRdist matrix. Welch's t-statistics and random forest were used to reduce features to about 14 V-J combinations, which were fed into a naive Bayes classifier. The Morisita-Horn index was used to measure how similar the thyroid and blood repertoires were. TCRdb took the public reads, trimmed them with fastp at Q25, ran MiXCR for clone calling and kept in-frame beta chains. Rows matching on CDR3 protein sequence are summarized as one entry with the most common DNA and genes. The V and J calls follow TCRdb's processing rather than the paper's. This sample gives 300,000 to 350,000 distinct CDR3 sequences in total; 15% to 20% of them show up just once. Jointly, the top ten make up roughly 12% of the sample.

In this sample, this clonotype turned up many times. The antigen it binds to is not known. One base away there is no much larger clone; base qualities are not given. Sequenced input: peripheral blood. The sequence joins TRBV11-2 to TRBJ1-2, with no confidently assigned D gene. This receptor was identified in an adult man with Graves' ophthalmopathy. CDR3 sequence: CASSLDLGRGGYTF. The DNA reads as follows: TGTGCCAGCAGCTTAGACCTGGGTCGGGGTGGCTACACCTTC.